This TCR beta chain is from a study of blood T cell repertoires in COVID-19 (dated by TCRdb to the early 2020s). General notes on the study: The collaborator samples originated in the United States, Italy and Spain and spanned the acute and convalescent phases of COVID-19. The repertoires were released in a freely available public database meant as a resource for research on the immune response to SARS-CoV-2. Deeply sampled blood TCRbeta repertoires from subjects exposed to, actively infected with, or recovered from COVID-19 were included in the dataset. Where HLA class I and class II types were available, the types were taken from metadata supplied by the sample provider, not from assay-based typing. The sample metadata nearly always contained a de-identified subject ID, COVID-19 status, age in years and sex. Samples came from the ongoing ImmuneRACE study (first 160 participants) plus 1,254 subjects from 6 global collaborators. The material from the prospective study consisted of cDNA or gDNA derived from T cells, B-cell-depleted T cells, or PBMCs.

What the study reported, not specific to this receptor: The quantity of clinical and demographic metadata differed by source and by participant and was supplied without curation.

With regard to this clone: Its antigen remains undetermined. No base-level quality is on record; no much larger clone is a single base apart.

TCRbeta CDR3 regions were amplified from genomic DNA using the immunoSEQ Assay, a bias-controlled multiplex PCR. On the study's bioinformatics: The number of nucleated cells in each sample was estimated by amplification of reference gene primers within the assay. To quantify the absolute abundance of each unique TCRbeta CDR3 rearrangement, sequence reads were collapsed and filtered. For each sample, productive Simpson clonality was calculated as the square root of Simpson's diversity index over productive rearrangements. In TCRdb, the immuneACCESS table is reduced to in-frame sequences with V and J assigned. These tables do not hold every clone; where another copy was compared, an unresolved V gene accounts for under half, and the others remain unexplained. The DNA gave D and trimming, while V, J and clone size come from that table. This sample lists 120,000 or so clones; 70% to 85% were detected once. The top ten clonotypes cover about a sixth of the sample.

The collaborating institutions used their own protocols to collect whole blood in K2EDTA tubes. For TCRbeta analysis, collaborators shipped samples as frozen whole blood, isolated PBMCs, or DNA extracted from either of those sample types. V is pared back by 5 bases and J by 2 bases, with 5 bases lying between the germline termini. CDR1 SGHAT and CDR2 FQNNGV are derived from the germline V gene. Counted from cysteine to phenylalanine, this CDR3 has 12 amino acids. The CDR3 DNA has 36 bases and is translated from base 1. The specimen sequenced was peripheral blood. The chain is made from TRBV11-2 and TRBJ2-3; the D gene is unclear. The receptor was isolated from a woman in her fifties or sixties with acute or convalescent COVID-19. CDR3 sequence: CASSPHTDTQYF. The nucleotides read TGTGCCAGCAGCCCCCACACAGATACGCAGTATTTT.